The 16 T cell receptor beta chains reported below all come from one sample, sequenced in a study of shared clonotypes between healthy human individuals. Assay: immunoSEQ multiplex PCR; the TCRdb copy retains only in-frame clones and omits some. The table shows about half a million clones, with around 85% occurring only once. The sequenced material came from PBMCs. Receptor source: a woman in her thirties or forties in good health. Some clones in this sample may be carry-over from other donors' samples.

The J gene is TRBJ2-3, the V gene TRBV5-4; D uncertain. CDR3 length: 14 amino acids. Germline lookup yields CDR1 SGHNT and CDR2 YYREEE (reference sequence). V lost 3 bases to trimming and J lost 0 bases, with 8 bases between them. As DNA, the CDR3 is TGTGCCAGCAGCTGGACCGGTAGCACAGATACGCAGTATTTT. It yields the protein CASSWTGSTDTQYF.

This clone has a count of ten or more. This specimen includes other DNA sequences encoding the same CDR3. The chain combines TRBV27 with TRBJ1-4; D not certain. V was pared by 6 bases and J by 0 bases, with 8 bases between. The CDR3 is made up of 14 amino acids. Germline-derived CDR1 and CDR2 are MNHEY and SMNVEV (reference sequence). The CDR3: CASRLTPTNEKLFF. The DNA for the CDR3 is TGTGCCAGCAGACTGACCCCAACTAATGAAAAACTGTTTTTT.

The J gene is TRBJ2-1, the V gene TRBV28; 13 bases agree with TRBD2. Germline V gene lookup returns CDR1 MDHEN and CDR2 SYDVKM. This CDR3 spans 18 amino acids. V lost 6 bases and J lost 6; bases outside the gene matches: 14. The CDR3 protein is CASRRATGLAGWGNEQFF. The CDR3 DNA reads as TGTGCCAGCAGGCGTGCGACGGGACTAGCGGGATGGGGCAATGAGCAGTTCTTC.

V and J are TRBV30 and TRBJ1-3; no definite D call. Trimming removed 1 base from V and 0 bases from J, with 10 bases in between. CDR3 length: 15 amino acids. CDR1 is GTSNPN and CDR2 is SVGIG in the germline V gene (reference sequence). CDR3 coding DNA: TGTGCCTGGAGTGCTGGCGACGTCTCTGGAAACACCATATATTTT. This codes for CAWSAGDVSGNTIYF.

CDR3 in amino acids: CASSLAGYGLPGYYEQYF. In DNA, the CDR3 is TGTGCCAGCAGCTTAGCGGGTTACGGCCTCCCGGGGTACTACGAGCAGTACTTC. The V call is TRBV7-2, the J call TRBJ2-7; perhaps TRBD2 as D (5 bases). The V gene lost 0 bases and the J gene lost 3 bases, with 21 bases spanning the gap. This CDR3 is built from 18 residues. Germline V gene lookup returns CDR1 SGHTA and CDR2 FQGNSA.

About this clone: A far more abundant clone sits one base away, making this likely a read error. The gene calls are TRBV11-2 and TRBJ2-5; D gene uncertain. The J call may be in error: the DNA end matches TRBJ2-7 better. The length of the CDR3 is 15 residues. Germline values: CDR1 SGHAT, CDR2 FQNNGV. The CDR3 sequence: CASSRTVLPVNEQYF. CDR3 DNA: TGTGCCAGCAGCCGAACAGTGCTTCCAGTGAACGAGCAGTACTTC.

A note on this clone: A read error is likely here: a far larger clone is one base away. The chain recombines TRBV4-3 with TRBJ2-3; the D is unclear. The CDR3 totals 14 residues. Germline CDR1 and CDR2: LGHNA and YSLEER. Trimming shortened V by 0 bases and J by 8 bases, and 12 bases separated the two germline ends. This chain's CDR3 is CASSQDSSQATQYF. CDR3 bases: TGCGCCAGCAGCCAAGATAGCAGCCAGGCTACGCAGTATTTT.

The V gene is TRBV7-6, the J gene TRBJ2-1, with 9 bases that match TRBD2. V lost 0 bases to trimming and J lost 7 bases; unmatched junction nucleotides: 7. CDR3 length: 16 amino acids. The germline V gene encodes CDR1 SGHVS and CDR2 FNYEAQ. The CDR3 DNA follows: TGTGCCAGCAGCTTAGCTTTGACTAGCGGATTAAATGAGCAGTTCTTC. It specifies CASSLALTSGLNEQFF.

The V gene is TRBV7-6, the J gene TRBJ2-1, with 14 bases fitting TRBD2. This CDR3 comprises 19 residues. The V segment lost 2 bases and the J segment 6 bases; nucleotides outside the gene matches: 12. The germline CDR1 and CDR2 sequences are SGHVS and FNYEAQ. The CDR3 spells CASSLFVGSTSGRGNEQFF. The CDR3 nucleotides are TGTGCCAGCAGCTTATTTGTTGGTTCGACTAGCGGGAGGGGCAATGAGCAGTTCTTC.

Concerning this clone: This sequence is one base from a far larger clone and is likely a read error. The gene calls are TRBV27 and TRBJ2-7; D is perhaps TRBD1 (5 bases). The V and J ends lost 2 bases and 3 bases respectively, with 17 bases between them. CDR3 length: 16 amino acids. CDR1 and CDR2 (germline): MNHEY, SMNVEV (reference sequence). The CDR3 DNA follows: TGTGCCAGCAGTTTAGGGGCGCGGCCTGAACGCTACGAGCAGTACTTC. Amino acid sequence: CASSLGARPERYEQYF.

Remarks on this clone: Just one base apart from a much larger clone, this may be a read error. This sample includes further DNA sequences coding for the same CDR3. The CDR3, as DNA: TGTGCCAGCAGACGTCCAGACATCACCGGGGAGCTGTTTTTC. This gives the protein CASRRPDITGELFF. The genes are TRBV28 and TRBJ2-2; D is possibly TRBD2 (5 bases). The CDR3 is 14 residues long. Germline CDR1 reads MDHEN; CDR2 reads SYDVKM.

The rearrangement links TRBV6-5 to TRBJ2-3, with TRBD1 matching 9 bases. The V segment lost 5 bases and the J segment 4 bases; nucleotides outside the gene matches: 7. CDR1 is MNHEY, CDR2 SVGAGI, per germline. CDR3 length equals 15 residues. The CDR3 DNA reads TGTGCCAGCAGTGACTACGGGACAGGGCCAGATACGCAGTATTTT. This codes for CASSDYGTGPDTQYF.

Details on this clone: A far larger clone is a single base away, which makes a read error likely. The same CDR3 is also encoded by other DNA sequences in this sample. V is TRBV15 and J is TRBJ2-5; TRBD1 aligns across 12 bases. The CDR3 has 16 residues. Germline V gene sequence: CDR1 LNHNV, CDR2 YYDKDF (reference sequence). The CDR3 is CATSRDTGTGGEEQYF. Here the CDR3 DNA reads TGCGCCACCAGCAGAGACACCGGGACAGGGGGCGAAGAGCAGTACTTC. The entire variable domain, with the rest obtained from reference TRBV15 and TRBJ2-5, is as follows: DAMVIQNPRYQVTQFGKPVTLSCSQTLNHNVMYWYQQKSSQAPKLLFHYYDKDFNNEADTPDNFQSRRPNTSFCFLDIRSPGLGDTAMYLCATSRDTGTGGEEQYFGPGTRLLVL.

This clone was counted once. The chain joins TRBV28 to TRBJ1-5; D call uncertain. V dropped 8 bases and J dropped 8 bases, with 13 bases sitting between them. Germline V gene lookup returns CDR1 MDHEN and CDR2 SYDVKM. This CDR3 contains 12 residues. CDR3 in amino acids: CASSGRVEPQHF. In DNA form, the CDR3 reads TGTGCCAGCTCGGGGAGGGTGGAGCCCCAGCATTTT. The whole variable domain, remainder taken from reference TRBV28 and TRBJ1-5, is DVKVTQSSRYLVKRTGEKVFLECVQDMDHENMFWYRQDPGLGLRLIYFSYDVKMKEKGDIPEGYSVSREKKERFSLILESASTNQTSMYLCASSGRVEPQHFGDGTRLSIL.

With regard to this clone: This likely reflects a read error, since a far larger clone is one base away. The chain joins TRBV5-1 to TRBJ1-1, with 7 bases lining up with TRBD1. The CDR3 is 14 amino acids. Germline CDR1 SGHRS, CDR2 YFSETQ. CDR3 bases: TGCGCCAGCAGCTTGGAGACAGGGAACGCTGAAGCTTTCTTT. This codes for CASSLETGNAEAFF.

This chain joins TRBV25-1 and TRBJ2-5, with TRBD2 matching over 15 bases. J was trimmed by 4 bases and V by 4 bases; bases with no gene match: 7. CDR3 length equals 17 residues. Germline values: CDR1 MGHDK, CDR2 SYGVNS. The CDR3, as DNA: TGTGCCAGCAGTGGGACGGGACTAGCGGGAGGAGGAGAGACCCAGTACTTC. Amino acids: CASSGTGLAGGGETQYF.